These 23 T cell receptor beta chains came from one sample sequenced in a study of CD8+ T cells in alopecia areata. Sequencing templates came from extracted RNA that was reverse transcribed into cDNA. Here immunoSEQ multiplex PCR was the method, and the copy in TCRdb shows in-frame clones only, minus some. This table holds around 12,000 clones, 65% to 70% found once. Treatment: oral pan-JAK inhibitor, 5-10 mg twice daily. Specimens obtained from alopecia areata patients comprised lesional scalp punch biopsies and peripheral blood. This sample comprised skin, obtained at week 4, from a patient treated with tofacitinib. The receptors were sampled from a human donor with alopecia areata.

The chain is built from TRBV18 and TRBJ1-1, with D hard to call. Germline V gene data show CDR1 as KGHSH and CDR2 as LQKENI. The CDR3 contains 15 residues. V was trimmed by 3 bases and J by 3 bases, leaving 14 bases between them. The DNA of the CDR3 is TGTGCCAGCTCACCCCTACGGCCGGGATACACTGAAGCTTTCTTT. Its protein product is CASSPLRPGYTEAFF.

This chain connects TRBV7-2 to TRBJ2-2; no clear D gene. Germline assignment: CDR1 SGHTA and CDR2 FQGNSA. The CDR3 extends over 14 amino acids. Trimming removed 5 bases at V and 0 bases at J, with 7 bases between. CDR3 protein: CASSPAPNTGELFF. As DNA, the CDR3 is TGTGCCAGCAGCCCCGCCCCGAACACCGGGGAGCTGTTTTTT.

V and J are TRBV19 and TRBJ2-2; D assignment may be TRBD1 or TRBD2 (5 bases each). The CDR3 runs to 12 residues. The V gene's germline CDR1 is LNHDA and CDR2 SQIVND (reference sequence). V was trimmed by 7 bases and J by 6 bases, leaving 9 bases between them. CDR3 protein: CASKRGPGELFF. CDR3 nucleotides: TGTGCCAGTAAGAGGGGCCCCGGGGAGCTGTTTTTT.

V is TRBV23-1 and J is TRBJ1-4; the D is unclear. TRBV23-1 belongs to the ORF category, with a function that is uncertain. Trimming cost V 2 bases and J 7 bases, with 14 bases left between them. This CDR3 has 15 amino acids. The CDR3 DNA sequence: TGCGCCAGCAGTCAAGGCCCAGAAGGTGGTGAAAAACTGTTTTTT. Translation gives CASSQGPEGGEKLFF.

The gene calls are TRBV4-3 and TRBJ1-1; D not resolved. The CDR3 spans 15 residues. CDR1 is LGHNA, CDR2 YSLEER, per germline. V shed 0 bases and J shed 0 bases, with 8 bases lying between them. CDR3 in DNA: TGCGCCAGCAGCCAAGATGGCAGCATGAACACTGAAGCTTTCTTT. Translated, it gives CASSQDGSMNTEAFF.

By its share, this clone is medium-sized. Sequence at one end of the junction differs from germline and may be a read error. The chain joins TRBV2 to TRBJ1-5; D call uncertain. The CDR3 totals 16 residues. The germline CDR1 and CDR2 sequences are SNHLY and FYNNEI. CDR3 amino acids: CASREGPWESNQPQHF. The CDR3 region has the DNA TGTGCCAGCAGGGAAGGGCCCTGGGAGTCTAATCAGCCCCAGCATTTT.

The V and J genes are TRBV2 and TRBJ2-1; 12 positions agree with TRBD2. Germline lookup yields CDR1 SNHLY and CDR2 FYNNEI. This CDR3 spans 17 amino acids. The trim removed 4 bases at V and 10 bases at J, leaving 14 bases unmatched. The CDR3 bases are TGTGCCAGCAGTGCCCCCACCGGGCTAGCGGGGGGGAGGGAGCAGTTCTTC. As protein: CASSAPTGLAGGREQFF.

This chain uses TRBV19 with TRBJ1-1; TRBD1 might be the D (5 bases). Germline V lookup: CDR1 LNHDA, CDR2 SQIVND (reference sequence). This CDR3 has 13 residues. V was pared by 7 bases and J by 4 bases, with 13 bases between. The DNA for the CDR3 is TGTGCCAGTATACCAGGGAGGTCCACTGAAGCTTTCTTT. This translates into CASIPGRSTEAFF. The entire variable domain, with the rest obtained from reference TRBV19 and TRBJ1-1, is as follows: DGGITQSPKYLFRKEGQNVTLSCEQNLNHDAMYWYRQDPGQGLRLIYYSQIVNDFQKGDIAEGYSVSREKKESFPLTVTSAQKNPTAFYLCASIPGRSTEAFFGQGTRLTVV.

This chain uses TRBV6-5 with TRBJ1-5; D is ambiguous. The V gene lost 5 bases and the J gene lost 4 bases, with 12 bases spanning the gap. Germline loops: CDR1 MNHEY, CDR2 SVGAGI. The CDR3 sequence is 14 residues long. CDR3 protein: CASSRRAENQPQHF. The DNA for the CDR3 is TGTGCCAGCAGTCGACGGGCGGAGAATCAGCCCCAGCATTTT.

This chain joins TRBV29-1 and TRBJ2-1; D call uncertain. Between the trimmed V and J ends, which lost 7 bases and 8 bases, there was a span of 18 bases. CDR1 is SQVTM and CDR2 is ANQGSEA in the germline V gene. CDR3 length: 13 residues. DNA of the CDR3: TGCAGCGGCGTAAGGGTCGGGTCGCATGAGCAGTTCTTC. Translating gives CSGVRVGSHEQFF.

CDR3 region: CASSTYRVPMNTEAFF. CDR3 coding DNA: TGTGCCAGTAGTACTTACAGGGTGCCTATGAACACTGAAGCTTTCTTT. The chain joins TRBV19 to TRBJ1-1; D is possibly TRBD1 (6 bases). V lost 4 bases and J lost 0, with 15 bases in between. The CDR3 extends over 16 amino acids. The germline CDR1 and CDR2 sequences are LNHDA and SQIVND (reference sequence).

This chain uses TRBV6-5 with TRBJ2-7; TRBD1 aligns across 7 bases. CDR1 is MNHEY and CDR2 is SVGAGI in the germline V gene. The CDR3 has 13 amino acids. V was pared by 5 bases and J by 3 bases, with 4 bases of the junction left unmatched. The CDR3 spells CASSQGQHYEQYF. CDR3 nucleotide sequence: TGTGCCAGCAGTCAGGGACAGCACTACGAGCAGTACTTC.

Only a few counts were recorded for this clone. The chain is built from TRBV4-2 and TRBJ2-1; TRBD2 is a possible D gene (5 bases). In germline, CDR1 is LGHNA, CDR2 YNFKEQ. CDR3 length: 13 residues. Trimming took off 5 bases at V and 7 bases at J, with 12 bases between the two ends. The CDR3: CASSLGWRNEQFF. The CDR3 DNA reads as TGTGCCAGCAGCTTGGGCTGGAGGAATGAGCAGTTCTTC.

The chain uses TRBV5-8 and TRBJ2-7; D possibly corresponds to TRBD2 (7 bases). V gave up 2 bases and J gave up 3 bases, with 15 bases separating them. The CDR3 covers 15 residues. The V gene's germline CDR1 is SGHTS and CDR2 YDEGEE. The DNA of the CDR3 is TGTGCCAGCAGCTTAGGGGCGGGGGCCGGCTACGAGCAGTACTTC. It yields the protein CASSLGAGAGYEQYF.

This clone was recorded a few times. V and J are TRBV9 and TRBJ2-3; the match to TRBD2 covers 16 bases. The germline V gene has CDR1 SGDLS and CDR2 YYNGEE. The CDR3 extends over 21 amino acids. Germline trimming cut 1 base from V and 2 bases from J; bases unmatched to any gene: 13. DNA of the CDR3: TGTGCCAGCAGCGTAACGCCCGGGACTAGCGGGGGGGTGGCGAACACAGATACGCAGTATTTT. Translating gives CASSVTPGTSGGVANTDTQYF.

The rearrangement joins TRBV7-9 to TRBJ2-3, with 8 bases aligning to TRBD1. V dropped 3 bases and J dropped 3; count of bases not matched to a gene: 5. CDR1 and CDR2 from the germline V gene are SEHNR and FQNEAQ (reference sequence). This CDR3 region has 15 residues. The CDR3 sequence: CASSLTRGHTDTQYF. The CDR3 bases are TGTGCCAGCAGCTTGACCAGGGGGCATACAGATACGCAGTATTTT.

The rearrangement uses TRBV4-3 and TRBJ2-5; 11 bases line up with TRBD2. The CDR3 totals 15 residues. The ends lost 4 bases at V and 1 base at J; junction bases unmatched: 2. CDR1 and CDR2 (germline): LGHNA, YSLEER. The CDR3 reads CASSLGLAVQETQYF. Written as DNA, the CDR3 is TGCGCCAGCAGCCTGGGACTAGCGGTCCAAGAGACCCAGTACTTC.

The chain couples TRBV7-2 to TRBJ1-5, with TRBD1 as a possible D gene (5 bases). CDR1 is SGHTA, CDR2 FQGNSA, per germline. V was cut by 4 bases and J by 6 bases, with 16 bases left in between. The CDR3 has 15 residues. CDR3 loop: CASSSERGLGQPQHF. DNA of the CDR3: TGTGCCAGCAGCTCAGAACGGGGGTTGGGTCAGCCCCAGCATTTT.

This chain uses TRBV18 with TRBJ2-1; 8 nucleotides agree with TRBD2. Looked up from germline, CDR1 is KGHSH and CDR2 is LQKENI. J was trimmed by 6 bases and V by 4 bases; bases with no gene match: 8. The CDR3 consists of 15 residues. CDR3 sequence (DNA): TGTGCCAGCTCACTTTTTAGCACTAGCGGCAATGAGCAGTTCTTC. It encodes CASSLFSTSGNEQFF.

The CDR3 DNA reads TGCGCCAGCAGCTTGAAGGGCCACTATGGCTACACCTTC. Amino acids: CASSLKGHYGYTF. The chain recombines TRBV5-1 with TRBJ1-2; D unclear. CDR1 and CDR2 (germline): SGHRS, YFSETQ. The ends were cut back, 1 base at V and 3 bases at J, with 7 bases in the middle. This CDR3 region has 13 residues.

This CDR3 is CAISDLDTPNGYTF. The DNA for the CDR3 is TGTGCCATCAGTGATCTCGACACCCCAAATGGCTACACCTTC. The chain joins TRBV10-3 to TRBJ1-2, with unresolved D. V was clipped by 3 bases and J by 6 bases, with 14 bases between them. This CDR3 has 14 amino acids. CDR1 and CDR2 from the germline V gene are ENHRY and SYGVKD.

The chain recombines TRBV7-2 with TRBJ2-7; D may be TRBD1 (5 bases). CDR3 length equals 15 residues. Per germline, CDR1 SGHTA and CDR2 FQGNSA. The V gene lost 5 bases and the J gene lost 6 bases, with 20 bases spanning the gap. The DNA of the CDR3 is TGTGCCAGCAGCAAAGTACTGTGGGGCCCGGCCGAGCAGTACTTC. This translates into CASSKVLWGPAEQYF. Drawing the rest from reference TRBV7-2 and TRBJ2-7, the complete variable domain is GAGVSQSPSNKVTEKGKDVELRCDPISGHTALYWYRQSLGQGLEFLIYFQGNSAPDKSGLPSDRFSAERTGGSVSTLTIQRTQQEDSAVYLCASSKVLWGPAEQYFGPGTRLTVT.

This clone is labeled as medium-sized. This chain connects TRBV6-6 to TRBJ2-2, with D unclear. From germline, CDR1 is MNHNY and CDR2 SVGAGI (reference sequence). Trimming shortened V by 6 bases and J by 5 bases, and 4 bases separated the two germline ends. The CDR3 extends over 11 amino acids. The CDR3 sequence: CASRWTGELFF. CDR3 in DNA: TGTGCCAGCAGATGGACCGGGGAGCTGTTTTTT.